This entry lists 11 T cell receptor beta chains sequenced from one sample in a study of long-term antiretroviral therapy in people with HIV. Investigators performed immunoSEQ version v3.0 at survey level. Method: immunoSEQ multiplex PCR; TCRdb's copy keeps in-frame clones and lacks some. The sample gives around 22,000 clones, 90% to 95% of which show up once; around 2.3% is in the top ten. The sequencing used unsorted PBMCs, collected less than 5 years after starting antiretroviral therapy. These receptors were collected from a woman in her fifties or sixties with HIV.

The rearrangement links TRBV28 to TRBJ2-5; no firm D call. Per the germline V gene, CDR1 is MDHEN and CDR2 is SYDVKM. V lost 5 bases to trimming and J lost 5 bases, with 9 bases between them. The CDR3 has 12 residues. The CDR3 DNA reads as TGTGCCAGCAGTAAAGGGTTCGAGACCCAGTACTTC. This codes for CASSKGFETQYF.

J is TRBJ2-5 and V is TRBV11-2, with D perhaps TRBD1 (6 bases). There are 15 residues in the CDR3. Trimming stripped 1 base from V and 0 bases from J, with 9 bases between. In germline, CDR1 is SGHAT, CDR2 FQNNGV. CDR3: CASSLGDKYQETQYF. The CDR3 nucleotides are TGTGCCAGCAGCTTAGGGGACAAGTACCAAGAGACCCAGTACTTC. Filled out from reference TRBV11-2 and TRBJ2-5, the complete variable domain reads EAGVAQSPRYKIIEKRQSVAFWCNPISGHATLYWYQQILGQGPKLLIQFQNNGVVDDSQLPKDRFSAERLKGVDSTLKIQPAKLEDSAVYLCASSLGDKYQETQYFGPGTRLLVL.

The chain has TRBV6-1 and TRBJ2-3; D possibly corresponds to TRBD1 (5 bases). Deletions cut 4 bases from V and 0 bases from J, with 8 bases between. Germline-derived CDR1 and CDR2 are MNHNS and SASEGT. This CDR3 spans 14 amino acids. The CDR3 DNA follows: TGTGCCAGCAGTGTGGGGCCGAGCACAGATACGCAGTATTTT. This translates into CASSVGPSTDTQYF.

This chain uses TRBV5-4 with TRBJ2-3; 11 nucleotides align to TRBD2. Germline loops: CDR1 SGHNT, CDR2 YYREEE (reference sequence). The length of the CDR3 is 16 residues. V shed 4 bases, J shed 6 bases, and the junction held 10 bases outside the gene matches. CDR3 bases: TGTGCCAGCAGCACCGGGACTAGCGGCTCTATCGATACGCAGTATTTT. Protein: CASSTGTSGSIDTQYF. Full variable domain (outside the CDR3, taken from reference TRBV5-4 and TRBJ2-3): ETGVTQSPTHLIKTRGQQVTLRCSSQSGHNTVSWYQQALGQGPQFIFQYYREEENGRGNFPPRFSGLQFPNYSSELNVNALELDDSALYLCASSTGTSGSIDTQYFGPGTRLTVL.

The chain employs TRBV7-3 and TRBJ2-1; 10 nucleotides line up with TRBD2. The CDR3 is 14 amino acids. Germline CDR1 is SGHTA and CDR2 is FQGTGA. The J segment lost 3 bases and the V segment lost 8 bases, leaving 4 bases of the junction unmatched. The CDR3 region has the DNA TGTGCCAGCGGAAGGACTAGCGGCTACAATGAGCAGTTCTTC. This gives the protein CASGRTSGYNEQFF. Using reference TRBV7-3 and TRBJ2-1 for the parts outside the CDR3, the full variable domain is GAGVSQTPSNKVTEKGKYVELRCDPISGHTALYWYRQSLGQGPEFLIYFQGTGAADDSGLPNDRFFAVRPEGSVSTLKIQRTERGDSAVYLCASGRTSGYNEQFFGPGTRLTVL.

In DNA, the CDR3 is TGCGCCAGCAGCTCGCCGACTAGCTGGGGCGAGCAGTACTTC. Amino acids: CASSSPTSWGEQYF. The chain uses TRBV5-1 and TRBJ2-7, with TRBD2 matching over 7 bases. The CDR3 runs to 14 residues. Looked up from germline, CDR1 is SGHRS and CDR2 is YFSETQ. J gave up 6 bases and V 3 bases, and 9 bases lay outside the gene matches.

Points on this clone: This same CDR3 is encoded by further DNA sequences in the sample. The CDR3 is CASSLRQGTSGRRETQYF. The CDR3 DNA is TGTGCCAGCAGTTTAAGGCAGGGGACTAGCGGGAGGAGGGAGACCCAGTACTTC. V is TRBV27 and J is TRBJ2-5, with 15 bases fitting TRBD2. CDR3 length: 18 amino acids. J was trimmed by 5 bases and V by 2 bases; bases with no gene match: 9. Germline CDR1 is MNHEY and CDR2 is SMNVEV (reference sequence).

The rearrangement links TRBV27 to TRBJ2-1; 7 bases agree with TRBD1. In germline, CDR1 is MNHEY, CDR2 SMNVEV (reference sequence). This CDR3 is 14 amino acids long. With 6 bases clipped from V and 1 base from J, the junction kept 3 bases outside the gene matches. CDR3 sequence (DNA): TGTGCCAGCAGAAACAGGGGATCCTACAATGAGCAGTTCTTC. Amino acid sequence: CASRNRGSYNEQFF.

V is TRBV28 and J is TRBJ1-1; D might be TRBD1 (6 bases). Germline values: CDR1 MDHEN, CDR2 SYDVKM. The CDR3 covers 13 residues. The V end lost 7 bases, the J end lost 10 bases, and 19 bases lay between the germline ends. The CDR3 sequence: CASKRGNADRAFF. As DNA, the CDR3 is TGTGCCAGCAAAAGGGGGAACGCTGATCGAGCTTTCTTT.

The chain has TRBV19 and TRBJ2-7; no definite D call. V was trimmed by 1 base and J by 2 bases, leaving 12 bases between them. Germline loops: CDR1 LNHDA, CDR2 SQIVND (reference sequence). The CDR3 runs 15 residues. CDR3 coding DNA: TGTGCCAGTAGTATAGGTCGGACGGAAGCCTACGAGCAGTACTTC. Protein sequence: CASSIGRTEAYEQYF.

This chain connects TRBV20-1 to TRBJ1-2; D remains unclear. Trimming removed 0 bases from V and 8 bases from J, with 7 bases in between. The CDR3 extends over 11 amino acids. The germline CDR1 and CDR2 sequences are DFQATT and SNEGSKA (reference sequence). CDR3: CSARDGGGYTF. CDR3 nucleotide sequence: TGCAGTGCTAGAGACGGTGGCGGCTACACCTTC.